This T cell receptor (beta chain) was identified during a study of shared clonotypes between healthy human individuals (dated by TCRdb to the early 2020s). Study-level background: A couple of women and a few men aged 18 to 49 years were included in the cohort. For each donor, three plates each were used for CD4 naive and CD4 memory, two plates were used for CD8 naive, and one plate was used for CD8 memory. The study deeply sequenced blood TCR repertoires of about 5 healthy adults to estimate repertoire size and the extent of clonotype sharing between individuals. Different laboratories and diverse techniques were used to prepare libraries and sequence TCR repertoires, to increase sequencing depth and limit assay-specific biases. Leukapheresis yielded between about 0.94 and 8.9 billion PBMCs per donor. General findings and caveats noted by the study authors: The genetic and exposure-history diversity represented was limited by the small number of donors. Compared with non-shared clonotypes, clonotypes shared by all four sorted-subset donors had higher generation probabilities. Naive subsets generally had larger estimated clonotype richness than memory subsets. Based on pairwise subsampling, the degree of clonotype sharing among donors was expected to be affected by sequencing depth. Incomplete sequencing was indicated by rarefaction of sorted-subset datasets, despite the large sequencing depth. Across a handful of donors, around 5.4% of naive CD4, approximately 4% of naive CD8, 2% to 2.5% of memory CD4, and under 0.45% of memory CD8 clonotypes were shared. Sampling was restricted to blood, and TCR repertoires in tissues likely differ from the TCR repertoires found in blood.

Using the deep immunoSEQ assay, multiplex PCR amplified TCR CDR3 regions from genomic DNA. Extracted genomic DNA from each cell subset was spread evenly across all wells of several immunoSEQ 96-well plates, with each plate serving as a replicate. For sorted subsets, approximately 190 ng of genomic DNA, equivalent to some 30,000 T cell genomes, went into each replicate PCR. Purified libraries were quantified with a Qubit 3.0 fluorometer, sized on a Bioanalyzer 2100, and re-quantified with the KAPA Library Quantification kit. Each immunoSEQ 96-well plate was sequenced on its own single-read 150-cycle Illumina NextSeq 550 flow cell. The study's own analysis went as follows. Because the immunoSEQ output included only junctional sequences and no quality scores, the filtering could not be the same as the filtering used for full-length reads. To assign V/J genes and CDR3, sequences were annotated using PyIR, a Python wrapper for IgBLAST v1.9, with IMGT germline references. Any read was removed if the V/J assignment was weak (E-value above 1e-6), the CDR3 was missing, or the read contained stop codons, out-of-frame junctions, or ambiguous translated residues. V3J clonotypes were defined as sequences sharing an identical inferred V gene, J gene, and CDR3 amino acid sequence. To compute the percentage overlap between repertoires, the number of shared unique clonotypes was divided by the size of the smaller repertoire. Richness of each repertoire was evaluated using RTK rarefaction, the Chao1 estimator, and Recon v2.1 estimates of unobserved clonotypes. For all TCRbeta clonotypes obtained by the gDNA method from a few donors, generation probabilities were computed with OLGA. Sourced from immuneACCESS, this table was stored by TCRdb with only in-frame sequences that have V and J called. A share of the clones is absent; for the studies checked, an unresolved V gene accounts for under half, and the remainder has no known explanation. Clonal size and the V and J genes are those of that table, whereas D and trimming came from the DNA. For this sample the table gives some 800,000 clones, of which roughly 92% were detected only once. The ten largest clones represent more than 20% of the sample.

V is cut back by 5 bases and J by 2 bases, with 11 bases in the junction unmatched. The CDR3 numbers 17 residues from cysteine through phenylalanine. Only CDR3 DNA remains: 51 bases, in frame from the first base. For the CD8 naive samples, CD45RO-negative cells were positively selected for CCR7, yielding a CD45RA+CCR7+ population from which TemRA cells were excluded. The donors were healthy, HIV-negative adults who had no recently reported acute infections or vaccinations. Every donor was a Caucasian adult residing in Nashville, Tennessee, USA. Blood was collected by leukapheresis, and PBMCs were isolated by Ficoll-Histopaque density gradient centrifugation and then cryopreserved in liquid nitrogen vapor phase. Purity and quantity of every magnetically sorted T cell population were checked by analytical flow cytometry. From each sorted fraction, genomic DNA was isolated and quantified by UV absorbance on a Nanodrop 2000c.

As concerns this clone: Its antigen is currently not known. It has no much larger one-base neighbor in the sample; base qualities were not kept.

Sequencing was done on a sample of naive CD8+ T cells sorted from blood. What the cell subset or site label conveys for this sample: CD45RA+CCR7+. The sequence was obtained from a man under 40 in good health. The sequence is built from TRBV7-1 and TRBJ2-2; 7 junctional bases match TRBD1. TRBV7-1 is an open reading frame whose function is uncertain. The DNA reads TGTGCCAGCAGCCCCTCCCCCGGGACAGACAACACCGGGGAGCTGTTTTTT. This gives the protein CASSPSPGTDNTGELFF.